The entry that follows covers one TCR beta chain sequence. This CDR3 is built from 14 residues. Trimming left V 8 bases short and J 1 base short, with 14 bases between. TCRdb fed the RT-PCR reads into MiXCR, producing one record per CDR3 protein. Seen here are 550,000 to 750,000 distinct CDR3 sequences, 13% to 15% observed once, and the top ten hold roughly 3.9%. The chain combines TRBV12-3 or TRBV12-4 with TRBJ1-1; D might be TRBD1 (6 bases). The TCR comes from a female donor in good health, serving as a healthy control. The sample comprised memory CD4+ T cells from blood. This CDR3 reads CASVQGLRNTEAFF. The CDR3 DNA sequence: TGTGCCAGCGTTCAGGGGCTCAGGAACACTGAAGCTTTCTTT.